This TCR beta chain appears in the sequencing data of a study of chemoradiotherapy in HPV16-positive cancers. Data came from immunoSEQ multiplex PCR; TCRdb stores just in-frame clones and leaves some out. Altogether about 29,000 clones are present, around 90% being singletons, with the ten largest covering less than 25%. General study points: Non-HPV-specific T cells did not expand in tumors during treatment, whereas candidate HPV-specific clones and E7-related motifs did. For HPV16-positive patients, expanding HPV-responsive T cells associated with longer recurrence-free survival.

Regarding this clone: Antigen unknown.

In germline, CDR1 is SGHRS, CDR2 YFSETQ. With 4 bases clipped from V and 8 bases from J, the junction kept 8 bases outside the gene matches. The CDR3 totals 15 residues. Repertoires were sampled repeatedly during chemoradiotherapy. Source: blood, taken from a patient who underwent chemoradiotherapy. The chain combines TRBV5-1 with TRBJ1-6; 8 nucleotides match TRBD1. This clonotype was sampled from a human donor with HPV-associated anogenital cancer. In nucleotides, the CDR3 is TGCGCCAGCAGCCCTCGGACAGGGAAGGATTCACCCCTCCACTTT. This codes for CASSPRTGKDSPLHF.